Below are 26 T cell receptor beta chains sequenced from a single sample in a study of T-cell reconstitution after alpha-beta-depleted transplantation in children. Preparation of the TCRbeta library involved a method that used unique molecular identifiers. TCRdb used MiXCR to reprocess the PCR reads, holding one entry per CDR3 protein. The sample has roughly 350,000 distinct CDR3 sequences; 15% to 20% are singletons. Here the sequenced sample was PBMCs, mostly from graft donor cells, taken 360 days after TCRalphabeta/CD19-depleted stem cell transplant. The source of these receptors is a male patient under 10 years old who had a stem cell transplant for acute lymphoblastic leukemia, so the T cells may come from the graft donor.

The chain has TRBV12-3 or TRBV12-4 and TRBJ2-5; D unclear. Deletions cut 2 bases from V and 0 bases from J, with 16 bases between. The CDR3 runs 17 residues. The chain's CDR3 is CASSLFMSAAYQETQYF. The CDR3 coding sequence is TGTGCCAGCAGTTTATTTATGTCCGCTGCCTACCAAGAGACCCAGTACTTC.

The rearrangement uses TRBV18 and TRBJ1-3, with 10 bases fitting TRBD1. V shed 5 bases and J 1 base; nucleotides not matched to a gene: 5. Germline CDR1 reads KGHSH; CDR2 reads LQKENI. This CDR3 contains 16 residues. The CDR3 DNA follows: TGTGCCAGCTCATCCGGGACAGGGGCTTCTGGAAACACCATATATTTT. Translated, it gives CASSSGTGASGNTIYF.

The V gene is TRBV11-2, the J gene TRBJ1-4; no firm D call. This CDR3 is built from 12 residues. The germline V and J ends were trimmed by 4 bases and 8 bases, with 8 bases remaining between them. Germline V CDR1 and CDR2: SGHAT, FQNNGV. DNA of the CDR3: TGTGCCAGCAGCTCACAGTCAGAAAAACTGTTTTTT. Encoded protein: CASSSQSEKLFF.

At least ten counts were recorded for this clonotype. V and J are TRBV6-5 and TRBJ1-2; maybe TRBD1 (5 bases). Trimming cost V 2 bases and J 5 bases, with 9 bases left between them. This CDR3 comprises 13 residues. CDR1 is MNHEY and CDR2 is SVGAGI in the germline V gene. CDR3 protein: CASSYADTYGYTF. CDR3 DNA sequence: TGTGCCAGCAGTTACGCGGACACGTATGGCTACACCTTC.

The CDR3 is CASSLALAGAHEQFF. CDR3 bases: TGCGCCAGCAGCTTGGCTCTAGCGGGAGCCCATGAGCAGTTCTTC. This chain links TRBV5-1 with TRBJ2-1; TRBD2 agrees at 10 bases. The CDR3 is made up of 15 amino acids. CDR1 is SGHRS, CDR2 YFSETQ, per germline. V lost 0 bases, J lost 8 bases, and 5 bases stayed unmatched.

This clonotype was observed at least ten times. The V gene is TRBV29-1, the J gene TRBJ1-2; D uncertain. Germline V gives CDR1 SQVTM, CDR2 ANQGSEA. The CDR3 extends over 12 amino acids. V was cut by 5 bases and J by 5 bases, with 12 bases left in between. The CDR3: CSVKAVSYGYTF. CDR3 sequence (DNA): TGCAGCGTTAAAGCGGTTTCGTATGGCTACACCTTC.

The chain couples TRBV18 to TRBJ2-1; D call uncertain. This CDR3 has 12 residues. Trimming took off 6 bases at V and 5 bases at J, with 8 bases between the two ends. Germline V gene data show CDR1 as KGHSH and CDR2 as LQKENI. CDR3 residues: CASSVVDNEQFF. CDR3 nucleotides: TGTGCCAGCTCTGTAGTGGACAATGAGCAGTTCTTC.

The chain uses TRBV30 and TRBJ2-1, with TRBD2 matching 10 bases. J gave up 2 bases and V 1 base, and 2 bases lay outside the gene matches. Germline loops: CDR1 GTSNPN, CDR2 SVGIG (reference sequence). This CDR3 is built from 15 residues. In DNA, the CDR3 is TGTGCCTGGAGTGGACTAGCGGGTACCTACAATGAGCAGTTCTTC. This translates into CAWSGLAGTYNEQFF.

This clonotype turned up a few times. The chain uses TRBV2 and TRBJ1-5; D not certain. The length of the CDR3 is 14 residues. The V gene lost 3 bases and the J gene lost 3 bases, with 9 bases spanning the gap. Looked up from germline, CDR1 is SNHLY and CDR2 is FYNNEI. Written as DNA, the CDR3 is TGTGCCAGCAGTGAGGGCAGTTTCAATCAGCCCCAGCATTTT. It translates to CASSEGSFNQPQHF.

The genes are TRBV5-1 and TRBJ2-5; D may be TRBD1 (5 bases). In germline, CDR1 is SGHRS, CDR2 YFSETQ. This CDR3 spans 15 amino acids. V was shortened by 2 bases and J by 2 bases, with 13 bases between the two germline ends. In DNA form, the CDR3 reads TGCGCCAGCAGCTTCAACTCACAGGTTCAAGAGACCCAGTACTTC. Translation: CASSFNSQVQETQYF.

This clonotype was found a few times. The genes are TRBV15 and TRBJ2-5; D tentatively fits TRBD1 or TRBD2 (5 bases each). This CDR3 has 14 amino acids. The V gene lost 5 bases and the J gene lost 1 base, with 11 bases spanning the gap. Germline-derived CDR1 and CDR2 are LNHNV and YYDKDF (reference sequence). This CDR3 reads CATSLRDGQETQYF. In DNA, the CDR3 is TGTGCCACCAGCCTACGGGACGGCCAAGAGACCCAGTACTTC.

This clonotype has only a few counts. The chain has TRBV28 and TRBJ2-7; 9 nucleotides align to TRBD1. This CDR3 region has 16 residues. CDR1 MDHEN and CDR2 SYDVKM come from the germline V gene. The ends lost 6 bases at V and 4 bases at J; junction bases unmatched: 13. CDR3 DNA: TGTGCCAGCAGCTCCCTAGGGACAGGGTGGATGTACGAGCAGTACTTC. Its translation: CASSSLGTGWMYEQYF.

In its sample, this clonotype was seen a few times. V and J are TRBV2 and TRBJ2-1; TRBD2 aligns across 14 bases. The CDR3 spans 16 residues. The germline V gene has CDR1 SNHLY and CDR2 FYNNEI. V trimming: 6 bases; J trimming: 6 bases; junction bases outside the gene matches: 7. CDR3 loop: CASREGLAGVLNEQFF. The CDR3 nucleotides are TGTGCCAGCAGGGAGGGACTAGCGGGAGTCCTCAATGAGCAGTTCTTC. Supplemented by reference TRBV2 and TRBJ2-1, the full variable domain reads EPEVTQTPSHQVTQMGQEVILRCVPISNHLYFYWYRQILGQKVEFLVSFYNNEISEKSEIFDDQFSVERPDGSNFTLKIRSTKLEDSAMYFCASREGLAGVLNEQFFGPGTRLTVL.

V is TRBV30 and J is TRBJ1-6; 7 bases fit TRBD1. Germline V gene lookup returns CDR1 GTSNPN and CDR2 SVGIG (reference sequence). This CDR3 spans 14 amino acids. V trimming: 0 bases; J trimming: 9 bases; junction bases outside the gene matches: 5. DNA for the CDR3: TGTGCCTGGAGTGTCGACAGGGTTGGTTCACCCCTCCACTTT. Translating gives CAWSVDRVGSPLHF.

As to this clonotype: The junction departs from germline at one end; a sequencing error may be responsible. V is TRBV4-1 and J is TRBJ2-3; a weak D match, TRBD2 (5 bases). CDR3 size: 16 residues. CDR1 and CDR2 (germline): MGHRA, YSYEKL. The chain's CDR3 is CARSQVDGYGADTQYF. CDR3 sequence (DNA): TGCGCCAGAAGCCAAGTGGACGGGTACGGGGCAGATACGCAGTATTTT.

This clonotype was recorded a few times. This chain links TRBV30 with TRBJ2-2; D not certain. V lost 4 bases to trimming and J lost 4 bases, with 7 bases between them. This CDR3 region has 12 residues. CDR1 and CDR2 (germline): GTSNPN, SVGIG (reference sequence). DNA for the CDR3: TGTGCCTGGACGGTGGGCACCGGGGAGCTGTTTTTT. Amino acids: CAWTVGTGELFF.

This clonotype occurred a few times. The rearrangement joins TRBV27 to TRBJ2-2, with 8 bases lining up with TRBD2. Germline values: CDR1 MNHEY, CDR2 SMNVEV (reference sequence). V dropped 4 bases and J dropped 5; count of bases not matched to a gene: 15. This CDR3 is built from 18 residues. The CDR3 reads CASSSNLGAGARTGELFF. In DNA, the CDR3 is TGTGCCAGCAGTTCTAACCTGGGAGCGGGGGCAAGGACCGGGGAGCTGTTTTTT.

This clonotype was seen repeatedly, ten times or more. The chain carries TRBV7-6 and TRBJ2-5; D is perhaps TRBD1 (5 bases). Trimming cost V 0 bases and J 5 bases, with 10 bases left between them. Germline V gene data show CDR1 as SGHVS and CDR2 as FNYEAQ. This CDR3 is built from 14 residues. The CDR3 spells CASSLAQGGETQYF. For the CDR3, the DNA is TGTGCCAGCAGCTTAGCTCAGGGTGGGGAGACCCAGTACTTC.

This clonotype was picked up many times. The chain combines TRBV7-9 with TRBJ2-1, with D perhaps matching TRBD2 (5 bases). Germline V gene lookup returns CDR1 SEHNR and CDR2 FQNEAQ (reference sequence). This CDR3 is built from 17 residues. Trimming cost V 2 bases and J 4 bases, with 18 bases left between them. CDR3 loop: CASSLYRSGPGYNEQFF. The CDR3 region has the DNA TGTGCCAGCAGCTTATATCGAAGCGGACCCGGTTACAATGAGCAGTTCTTC.

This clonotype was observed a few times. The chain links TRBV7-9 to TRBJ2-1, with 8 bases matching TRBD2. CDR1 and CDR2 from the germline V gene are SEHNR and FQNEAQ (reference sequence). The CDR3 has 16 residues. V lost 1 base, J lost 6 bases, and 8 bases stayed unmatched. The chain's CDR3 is CASSLGSGGPGNEQFF. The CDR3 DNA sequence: TGTGCCAGCAGCTTAGGGTCGGGAGGGCCAGGCAATGAGCAGTTCTTC.

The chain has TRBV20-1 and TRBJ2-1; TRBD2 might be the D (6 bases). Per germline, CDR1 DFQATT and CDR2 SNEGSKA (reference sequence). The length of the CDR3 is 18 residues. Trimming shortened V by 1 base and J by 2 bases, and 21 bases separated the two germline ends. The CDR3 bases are TGCAGTGCTAGAGGAGGTCGTTTTAGCGGAGGACCCTACAATGAGCAGTTCTTC. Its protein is CSARGGRFSGGPYNEQFF.

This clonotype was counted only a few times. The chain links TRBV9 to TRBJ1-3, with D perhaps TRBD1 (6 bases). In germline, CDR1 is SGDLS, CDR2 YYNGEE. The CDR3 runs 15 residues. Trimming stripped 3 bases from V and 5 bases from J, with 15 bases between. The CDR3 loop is CASSGSTGLRNTIYF. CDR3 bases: TGTGCCAGCAGCGGATCAACAGGGTTGCGAAACACCATATATTTT.

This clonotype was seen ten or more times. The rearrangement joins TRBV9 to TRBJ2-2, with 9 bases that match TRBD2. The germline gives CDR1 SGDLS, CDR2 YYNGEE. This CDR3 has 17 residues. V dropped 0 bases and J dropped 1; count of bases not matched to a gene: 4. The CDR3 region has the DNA TGTGCCAGCAGCGTAGCACGAGCGGGAGGGAACACCGGGGAGCTGTTTTTT. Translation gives CASSVARAGGNTGELFF.

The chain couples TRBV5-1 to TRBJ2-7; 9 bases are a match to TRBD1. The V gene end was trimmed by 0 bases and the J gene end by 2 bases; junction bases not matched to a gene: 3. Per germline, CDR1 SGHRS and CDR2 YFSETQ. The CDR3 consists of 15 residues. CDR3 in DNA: TGCGCCAGCAGCTTGGGGGACAGGGCTCCCTACGAGCAGTACTTC. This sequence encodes CASSLGDRAPYEQYF.

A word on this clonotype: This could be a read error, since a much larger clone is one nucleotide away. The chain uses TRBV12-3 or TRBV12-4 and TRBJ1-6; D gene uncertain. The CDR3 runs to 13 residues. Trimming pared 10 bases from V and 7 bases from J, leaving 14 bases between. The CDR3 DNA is TGTGCCATCAGCGGTCAGTTGAATTCACCCCTCCACTTT. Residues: CAISGQLNSPLHF.

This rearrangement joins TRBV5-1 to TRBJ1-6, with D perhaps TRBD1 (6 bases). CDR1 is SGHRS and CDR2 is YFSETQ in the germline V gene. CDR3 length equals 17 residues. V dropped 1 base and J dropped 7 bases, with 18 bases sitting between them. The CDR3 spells CASSLTGIRMSNSPLHF. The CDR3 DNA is TGCGCCAGCAGCTTGACAGGGATAAGGATGTCGAATTCACCCCTCCACTTT. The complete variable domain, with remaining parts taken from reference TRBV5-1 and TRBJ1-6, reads KAGVTQTPRYLIKTRGQQVTLSCSPISGHRSVSWYQQTPGQGLQFLFEYFSETQRNKGNFPGRFSGRQFSNSRSEMNVSTLELGDSALYLCASSLTGIRMSNSPLHFGNGTRLTVT.